This TCR beta chain was identified during a study of control samples from healthy donors and cancer patients. The repertoire was sequenced with immunoSEQ multiplex PCR; TCRdb's copy has only in-frame clones and lacks some. The sample gives approximately 190,000 clones, approximately 91% of which show up once; 1.8% is in the top ten. Sequencing was performed on blood. The clonotype comes from a man younger than 40 in good health.

The chain's CDR3 is CASSYGRLESDTQYF. CDR3 DNA: TGTGCCAGCAGTTACGGGAGATTGGAATCGGATACGCAGTATTTT. The chain is built from TRBV6-2 or TRBV6-3 and TRBJ2-3; D is perhaps TRBD2 (5 bases). The CDR3 sequence is 15 residues long. Germline CDR1 and CDR2: MNHEY and SVGEGT. Trimming took 2 bases from V and 6 from J, leaving 15 bases between them.